These 21 T cell receptor beta chains came from one sample sequenced in a study of blood T cells in healthy people across ages. Together with a sample-barcoded 5' primer, a J-beta primer mix was included in a second PCR lasting about 7 to 12 cycles. One entry per CDR3 protein, called by TCRdb with MiXCR from the 5' RACE reads. This sample has about 760,000 distinct CDR3 sequences, with roughly 50% found just once. Sample: blood. The receptors derive from a man aged 35 to 55 in good health.

The chain recombines TRBV4-3 with TRBJ2-1; 11 nucleotides line up with TRBD2. There are 14 residues in the CDR3. After removal of 8 bases from V and 7 bases from J, the junction contained 7 bases not matched to a gene. The germline V gene has CDR1 LGHNA and CDR2 YSLEER. The CDR3 region has the DNA TGCGCCAGCGGGTTAGCGGGAGGGCCAAATGAGCAGTTCTTC. Its translation is CASGLAGGPNEQFF.

The chain employs TRBV7-9 and TRBJ1-1; TRBD1 is a possible D gene (5 bases). Deletions cut 5 bases from V and 8 bases from J, with 15 bases between. The V gene's germline CDR1 is SEHNR and CDR2 FQNEAQ (reference sequence). This CDR3 comprises 13 residues. The CDR3 nucleotides read TGTGCCAGCAGCCCTCAGGGCCTCGGGGAAGCTTTCTTT. Translation gives CASSPQGLGEAFF.

This chain uses TRBV20-1 with TRBJ1-6, with D possibly TRBD1 on 6 matching bases. Germline V gene lookup returns CDR1 DFQATT and CDR2 SNEGSKA (reference sequence). The ends were cut back, 0 bases at V and 11 bases at J, with 14 bases in the middle. The CDR3 spans 14 residues. The CDR3 bases are TGCAGTGCTAGAGATATTGGGGGCGGAACACCCCTCCACTTT. Its protein is CSARDIGGGTPLHF.

The rearrangement uses TRBV2 and TRBJ2-5; D could derive from TRBD1 or TRBD2 (5 bases each). Trimming took 7 bases from V and 4 from J, leaving 13 bases between them. This CDR3 has 13 amino acids. The V gene's germline CDR1 is SNHLY and CDR2 FYNNEI. The CDR3, as DNA: TGTGCCAGCAAAGGGGCAGGAGGAGAGACCCAGTACTTC. It translates to CASKGAGGETQYF.

This chain joins TRBV27 and TRBJ1-1; D gene uncertain. Germline V lookup: CDR1 MNHEY, CDR2 SMNVEV (reference sequence). V was trimmed by 6 bases and J by 0 bases, leaving 17 bases between them. The CDR3 is made up of 16 amino acids. CDR3 sequence: CASSPFPGFMNTEAFF. The DNA for the CDR3 is TGTGCCAGCAGCCCGTTCCCGGGCTTTATGAACACTGAAGCTTTCTTT.

The chain has TRBV2 and TRBJ1-6; possibly TRBD1 for D (6 bases). CDR1 SNHLY and CDR2 FYNNEI come from the germline V gene. The CDR3 is 15 residues long. Deletions cut 1 base from V and 10 bases from J, with 14 bases between. DNA of the CDR3: TGTGCCAGCAGTGAAGAACTGGACAGAATATCACCCCTCCACTTT. It translates to CASSEELDRISPLHF.

The chain recombines TRBV4-3 with TRBJ2-1, with 13 nucleotides matching TRBD2. The CDR3 spans 17 residues. V was clipped by 2 bases and J by 7 bases; unmatched bases: 8. Germline CDR1 and CDR2: LGHNA and YSLEER. CDR3 sequence reads: CASSQITGTSGENEQFF. The DNA of the CDR3 is TGCGCCAGCAGCCAAATAACCGGGACTAGCGGGGAGAATGAGCAGTTCTTC.

V is TRBV27 and J is TRBJ2-3, with 9 bases that match TRBD1. Per the germline V gene, CDR1 is MNHEY and CDR2 is SMNVEV (reference sequence). CDR3 size: 14 residues. V lost 4 bases, J lost 10 bases, and 9 bases stayed unmatched. CDR3 region: CASSSTPQGAPQYF. In DNA form, the CDR3 reads TGTGCCAGCAGTTCAACACCACAGGGGGCCCCGCAGTATTTT.

This clonotype was picked up a small number of times. V gene TRBV6-2 or TRBV6-3 combines with J gene TRBJ2-5, with no clear D. The germline CDR1 and CDR2 sequences are MNHEY and SVGEGT. V shed 6 bases and J shed 1 base, with 12 bases lying between them. CDR3 length equals 14 residues. The CDR3 here is CASRLTGSQETQYF. The DNA of the CDR3 is TGTGCCAGCAGACTGACGGGCAGCCAAGAGACCCAGTACTTC.

This clonotype was detected only a few times. This chain links TRBV2 with TRBJ2-7; no reliable D call. This CDR3 region has 13 residues. Trimming pared 7 bases from V and 1 base from J, leaving 11 bases between. Germline values: CDR1 SNHLY, CDR2 FYNNEI. CDR3 sequence (DNA): TGTGCCAGCAATGGGGTGGGGTCCTACGAGCAGTACTTC. Translation gives CASNGVGSYEQYF.

The chain employs TRBV5-1 and TRBJ1-2; D gene unclear. Germline V gives CDR1 SGHRS, CDR2 YFSETQ. The V end lost 1 base, the J end lost 6 bases, and 22 bases lay between the germline ends. The CDR3 contains 17 residues. The CDR3 nucleotides read TGCGCCAGCAGCTTGATGCTCCACCCCCGGGATGGCGATGGCTACACCTTC. Translation gives CASSLMLHPRDGDGYTF.

This chain joins TRBV12-3 or TRBV12-4 and TRBJ2-1; 7 bases are shared with TRBD2. J lost 5 bases, V lost 3 bases, and 10 bases had no gene match. The CDR3 runs 16 residues. The DNA of the CDR3 is TGTGCCAGCAGTTTGGCTGCTAGCGGAACCAACAATGAGCAGTTCTTC. Amino acid sequence: CASSLAASGTNNEQFF.

The J gene is TRBJ2-3, the V gene TRBV3-1, with 14 bases fitting TRBD2. Per the germline V gene, CDR1 is LGHDT and CDR2 is YNNKEL (reference sequence). The CDR3 is 17 residues long. Losses at the gene ends were 4 bases for V and 4 bases for J; bases not matched to a gene: 7. CDR3 region: CASSPGRLAGGSDTQYF. The CDR3 coding sequence is TGTGCCAGCAGCCCCGGCCGACTAGCGGGGGGGTCAGATACGCAGTATTTT.

The chain recombines TRBV4-2 with TRBJ1-5; D not resolved. Germline V gives CDR1 LGHNA, CDR2 YNFKEQ. The length of the CDR3 is 12 residues. The germline V and J ends were trimmed by 2 bases and 4 bases, with 3 bases remaining between them. Here the CDR3 reads CASSQLNQPQHF. The CDR3 DNA reads as TGTGCCAGCAGCCAACTAAATCAGCCCCAGCATTTT.

Comment on this clonotype: One junction end does not reproduce the germline sequence, and a read error may be involved. J is TRBJ2-5 and V is TRBV12-3 or TRBV12-4; TRBD2 aligns across 13 bases. CDR3 length: 16 amino acids. The CDR3 is CASSTGLAGVVEIQYF. The CDR3 DNA is TGTGCCAGCAGCACTGGACTAGCGGGAGTCGTAGAGATCCAGTACTTC.

This clonotype appeared a single time. The chain couples TRBV3-1 to TRBJ2-1; D remains ambiguous. The germline CDR1 and CDR2 sequences are LGHDT and YNNKEL (reference sequence). The CDR3 loop spans 14 amino acids. V was pared by 4 bases and J by 1 base, with 8 bases between. CDR3 sequence reads: CASSRDWSYNEQFF. DNA for the CDR3: TGTGCCAGCAGCCGTGACTGGTCCTACAATGAGCAGTTCTTC.

V gene TRBV14 combines with J gene TRBJ1-5; 7 nucleotides line up with TRBD1. Germline trimming cut 0 bases from V and 7 bases from J; bases unmatched to any gene: 15. CDR1 SGHDN and CDR2 FVKESK come from the germline V gene. This CDR3 is 18 amino acids long. The CDR3 nucleotides read TGTGCCAGCAGCCAAGATGTTTTGGAGGGACAGACTGGCCAGCCCCAGCATTTT. Its translation is CASSQDVLEGQTGQPQHF.

This clonotype has a handful of counts. The chain carries TRBV3-1 and TRBJ2-3; weak D call: TRBD2 (5 bases). This CDR3 has 13 amino acids. The V gene lost 3 bases and the J gene lost 9 bases, with 13 bases spanning the gap. Germline-derived CDR1 and CDR2 are LGHDT and YNNKEL (reference sequence). The CDR3 nucleotides read TGTGCCAGCAGCCAGCACGGACTGAGGACGCAGTATTTT. It codes for CASSQHGLRTQYF.

V and J are TRBV7-9 and TRBJ2-6; D possibly corresponds to TRBD2 (5 bases). Trimming took off 3 bases at V and 0 bases at J, with 15 bases between the two ends. CDR3 size: 18 residues. From germline, CDR1 is SEHNR and CDR2 FQNEAQ (reference sequence). This chain's CDR3 is CASSFKDGRDSGANVLTF. As DNA, the CDR3 is TGTGCCAGCAGCTTCAAGGATGGTCGGGACTCTGGGGCCAACGTCCTGACTTTC. Drawing the rest from reference TRBV7-9 and TRBJ2-6, the complete variable domain is DTGVSQNPRHKITKRGQNVTFRCDPISEHNRLYWYRQTLGQGPEFLTYFQNEAQLEKSRLLSDRFSAERPKGSFSTLEIQRTEQGDSAMYLCASSFKDGRDSGANVLTFGAGSRLTVL.

This sequence joins TRBV7-2 and TRBJ1-1, with D possibly matching TRBD1 (6 bases). The CDR3 has 15 residues. Germline CDR1 and CDR2: SGHTA and FQGNSA. V lost 4 bases and J lost 1, with 13 bases in between. CDR3 protein: CASSSGQTRNTEAFF. The CDR3 DNA sequence: TGTGCCAGCAGCTCCGGACAGACACGGAACACTGAAGCTTTCTTT.

This sequence joins TRBV11-1 and TRBJ2-1; 9 bases match TRBD1. The J call may be incorrect, as the DNA end agrees better with TRBJ2-7. The CDR3 is made up of 16 amino acids. CDR1 SGHAT and CDR2 FQDESV come from the germline V gene (reference sequence). CDR3 DNA: TGTGCCAGCAGCTTCTCTCCGGGACAGGGTGACAATGAGCAGTACTTC. Its protein product is CASSFSPGQGDNEQYF.